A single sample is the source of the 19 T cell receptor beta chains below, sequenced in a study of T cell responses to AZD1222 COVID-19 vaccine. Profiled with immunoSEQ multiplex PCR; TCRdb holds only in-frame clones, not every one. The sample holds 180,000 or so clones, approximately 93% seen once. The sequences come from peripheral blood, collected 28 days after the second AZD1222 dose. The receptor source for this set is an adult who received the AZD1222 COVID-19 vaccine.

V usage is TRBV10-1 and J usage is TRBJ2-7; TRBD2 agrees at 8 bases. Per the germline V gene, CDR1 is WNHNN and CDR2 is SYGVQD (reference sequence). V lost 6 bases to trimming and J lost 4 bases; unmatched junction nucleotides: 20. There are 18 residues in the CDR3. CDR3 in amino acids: CASSPQGHWLAGPYEQYF. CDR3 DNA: TGCGCCAGCAGCCCCCAAGGTCACTGGCTAGCGGGTCCGTACGAGCAGTACTTC.

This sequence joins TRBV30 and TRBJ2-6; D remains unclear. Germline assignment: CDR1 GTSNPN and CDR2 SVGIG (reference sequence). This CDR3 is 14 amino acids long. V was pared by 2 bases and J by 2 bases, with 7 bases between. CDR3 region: CAWSLGTGANVLTF. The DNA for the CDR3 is TGTGCCTGGAGTTTGGGTACTGGGGCCAACGTCCTGACTTTC.

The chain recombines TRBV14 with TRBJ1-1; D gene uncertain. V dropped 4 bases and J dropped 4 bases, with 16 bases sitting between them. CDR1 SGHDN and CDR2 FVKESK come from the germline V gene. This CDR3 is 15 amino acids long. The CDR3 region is CASSRLRASGTEAFF. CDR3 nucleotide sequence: TGTGCCAGCAGCCGTCTGCGGGCCTCAGGCACTGAAGCTTTCTTT.

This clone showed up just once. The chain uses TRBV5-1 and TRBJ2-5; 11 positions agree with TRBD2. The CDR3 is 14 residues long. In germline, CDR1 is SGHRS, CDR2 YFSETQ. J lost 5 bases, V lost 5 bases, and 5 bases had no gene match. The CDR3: CASRLAGAYETQYF. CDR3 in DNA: TGCGCCAGCAGACTAGCGGGGGCGTATGAGACCCAGTACTTC.

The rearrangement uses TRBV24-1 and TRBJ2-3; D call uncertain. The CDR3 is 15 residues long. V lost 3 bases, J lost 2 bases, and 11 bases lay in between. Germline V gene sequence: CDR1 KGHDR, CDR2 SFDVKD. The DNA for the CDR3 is TGTGCCACCAGTGATCCGGCGGAGCTCACAGATACGCAGTATTTT. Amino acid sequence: CATSDPAELTDTQYF.

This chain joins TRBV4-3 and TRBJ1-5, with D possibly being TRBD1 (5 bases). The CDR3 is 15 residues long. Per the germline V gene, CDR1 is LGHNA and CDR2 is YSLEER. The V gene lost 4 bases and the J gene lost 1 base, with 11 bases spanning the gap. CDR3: CASSLHRDSNQPQHF. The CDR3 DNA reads TGCGCCAGCAGCCTCCACCGGGACAGCAATCAGCCCCAGCATTTT.

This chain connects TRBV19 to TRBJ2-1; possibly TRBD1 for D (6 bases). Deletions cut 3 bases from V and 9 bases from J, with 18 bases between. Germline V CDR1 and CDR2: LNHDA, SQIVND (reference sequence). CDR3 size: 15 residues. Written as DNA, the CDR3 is TGTGCCAGTAGTATCCAAGGGAACAGGGCGGTTGAGCAGTTCTTC. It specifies CASSIQGNRAVEQFF.

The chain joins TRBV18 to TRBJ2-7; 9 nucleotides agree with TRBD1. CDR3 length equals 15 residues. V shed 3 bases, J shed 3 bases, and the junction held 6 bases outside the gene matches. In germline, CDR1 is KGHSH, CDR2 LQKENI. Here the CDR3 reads CASSPAGTGHYEQYF. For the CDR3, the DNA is TGTGCCAGCTCACCCGCCGGGACAGGGCACTACGAGCAGTACTTC. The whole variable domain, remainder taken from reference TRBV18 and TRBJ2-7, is NAGVMQNPRHLVRRRGQEARLRCSPMKGHSHVYWYRQLPEEGLKFMVYLQKENIIDESGMPKERFSAEFPKEGPSILRIQQVVRGDSAAYFCASSPAGTGHYEQYFGPGTRLTVT.

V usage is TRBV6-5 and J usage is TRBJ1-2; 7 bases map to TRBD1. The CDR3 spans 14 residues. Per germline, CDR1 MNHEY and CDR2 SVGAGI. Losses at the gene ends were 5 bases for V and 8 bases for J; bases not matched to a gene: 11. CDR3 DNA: TGTGCCAGCAGTAACAGGGGTAAAACTATGGGCTACACCTTC. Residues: CASSNRGKTMGYTF.

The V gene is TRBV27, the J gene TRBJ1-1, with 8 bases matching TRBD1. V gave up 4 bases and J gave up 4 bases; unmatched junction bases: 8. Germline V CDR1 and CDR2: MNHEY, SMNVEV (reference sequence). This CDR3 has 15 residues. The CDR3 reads CASSSLQGVSTEAFF. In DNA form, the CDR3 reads TGTGCCAGCAGTTCATTACAGGGGGTGAGCACTGAAGCTTTCTTT.

The DNA of the CDR3 is TGTGCCAGCAGTGTTAGCTTCCGTAACTACGAGCAGTACTTC. This codes for CASSVSFRNYEQYF. V gene TRBV2 combines with J gene TRBJ2-7; no definite D call. V lost 4 bases and J lost 3, with 13 bases in between. The CDR3 runs 14 residues. From germline, CDR1 is SNHLY and CDR2 FYNNEI.

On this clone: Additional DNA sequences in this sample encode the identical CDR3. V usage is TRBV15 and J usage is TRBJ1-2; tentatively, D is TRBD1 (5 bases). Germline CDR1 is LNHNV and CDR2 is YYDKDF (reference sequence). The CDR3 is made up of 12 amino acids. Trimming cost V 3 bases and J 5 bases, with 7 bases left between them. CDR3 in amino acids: CATSSGTYGYTF. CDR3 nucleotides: TGTGCCACCAGCAGTGGGACGTATGGCTACACCTTC. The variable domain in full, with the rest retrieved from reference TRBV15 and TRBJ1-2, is DAMVIQNPRYQVTQFGKPVTLSCSQTLNHNVMYWYQQKSSQAPKLLFHYYDKDFNNEADTPDNFQSRRPNTSFCFLDIRSPGLGDTAMYLCATSSGTYGYTFGSGTRLTVV.

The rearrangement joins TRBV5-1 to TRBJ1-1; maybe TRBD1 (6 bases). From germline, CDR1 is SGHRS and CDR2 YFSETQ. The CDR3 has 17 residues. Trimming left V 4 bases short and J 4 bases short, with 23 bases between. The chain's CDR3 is CASSLSPTSGATTEAFF. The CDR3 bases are TGCGCCAGCAGCCTATCGCCTACCTCAGGGGCTACCACTGAAGCTTTCTTT.

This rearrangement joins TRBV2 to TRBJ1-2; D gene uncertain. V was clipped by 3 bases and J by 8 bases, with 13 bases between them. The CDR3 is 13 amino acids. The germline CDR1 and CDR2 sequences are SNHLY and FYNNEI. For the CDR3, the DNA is TGTGCCAGCAGTGAGGTTAAGAGGTTAGGCTACACCTTC. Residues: CASSEVKRLGYTF.

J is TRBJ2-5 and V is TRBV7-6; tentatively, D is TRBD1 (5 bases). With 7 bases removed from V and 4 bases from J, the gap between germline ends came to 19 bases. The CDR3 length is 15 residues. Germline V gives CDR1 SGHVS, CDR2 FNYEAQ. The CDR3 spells CASTSMGLARETQYF. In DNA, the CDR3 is TGTGCCAGCACCTCGATGGGGCTGGCGAGAGAGACCCAGTACTTC.

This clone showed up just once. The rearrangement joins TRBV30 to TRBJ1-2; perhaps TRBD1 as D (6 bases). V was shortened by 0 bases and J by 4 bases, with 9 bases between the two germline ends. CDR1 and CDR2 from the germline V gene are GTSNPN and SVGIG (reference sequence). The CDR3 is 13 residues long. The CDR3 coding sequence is TGTGCCTGGAGTGTTGGACAGAGCTATGGCTACACCTTC. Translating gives CAWSVGQSYGYTF. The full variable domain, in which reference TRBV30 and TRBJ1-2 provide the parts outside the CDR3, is SQTIHQWPATLVQPVGSPLSLECTVEGTSNPNLYWYRQAAGRGLQLLFYSVGIGQISSEVPQNLSASRPQDRQFILSSKKLLLSDSGFYLCAWSVGQSYGYTFGSGTRLTVV.

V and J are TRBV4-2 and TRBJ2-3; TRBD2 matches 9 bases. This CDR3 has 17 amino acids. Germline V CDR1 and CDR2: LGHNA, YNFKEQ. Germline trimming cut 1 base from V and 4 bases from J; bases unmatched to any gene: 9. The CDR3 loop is CASSQGLRGGWADTQYF. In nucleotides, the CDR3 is TGTGCCAGCAGCCAAGGCCTGCGGGGGGGCTGGGCAGATACGCAGTATTTT.

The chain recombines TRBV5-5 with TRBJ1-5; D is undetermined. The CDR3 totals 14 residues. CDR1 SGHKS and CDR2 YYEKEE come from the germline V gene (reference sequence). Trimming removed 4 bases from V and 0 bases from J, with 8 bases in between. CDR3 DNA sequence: TGTGCCAGCAGCCTGACATTTAGCAATCAGCCCCAGCATTTT. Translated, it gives CASSLTFSNQPQHF.

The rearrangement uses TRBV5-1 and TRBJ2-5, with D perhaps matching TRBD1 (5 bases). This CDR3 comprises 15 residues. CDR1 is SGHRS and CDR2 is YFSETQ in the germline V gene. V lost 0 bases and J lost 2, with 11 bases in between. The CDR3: CASSLVAGKQETQYF. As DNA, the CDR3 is TGCGCCAGCAGCTTGGTTGCAGGGAAACAAGAGACCCAGTACTTC.